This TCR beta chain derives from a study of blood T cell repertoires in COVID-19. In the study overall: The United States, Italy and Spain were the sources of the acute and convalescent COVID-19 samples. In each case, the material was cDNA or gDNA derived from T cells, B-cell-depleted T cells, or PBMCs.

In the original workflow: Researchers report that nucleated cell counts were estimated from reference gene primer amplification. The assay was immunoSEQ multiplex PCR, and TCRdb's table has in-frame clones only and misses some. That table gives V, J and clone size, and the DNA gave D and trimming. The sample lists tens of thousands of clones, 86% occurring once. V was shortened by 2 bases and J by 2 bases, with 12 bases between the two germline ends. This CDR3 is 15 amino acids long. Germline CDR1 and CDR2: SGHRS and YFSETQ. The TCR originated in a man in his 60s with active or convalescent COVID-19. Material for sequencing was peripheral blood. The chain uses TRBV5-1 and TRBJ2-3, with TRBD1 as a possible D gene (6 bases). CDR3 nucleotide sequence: TGCGCCAGCAGCTTAAAGGACAGTAACACAGATACGCAGTATTTT. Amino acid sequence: CASSLKDSNTDTQYF. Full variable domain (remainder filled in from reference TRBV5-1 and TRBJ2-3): KAGVTQTPRYLIKTRGQQVTLSCSPISGHRSVSWYQQTPGQGLQFLFEYFSETQRNKGNFPGRFSGRQFSNSRSEMNVSTLELGDSALYLCASSLKDSNTDTQYFGPGTRLTVL.